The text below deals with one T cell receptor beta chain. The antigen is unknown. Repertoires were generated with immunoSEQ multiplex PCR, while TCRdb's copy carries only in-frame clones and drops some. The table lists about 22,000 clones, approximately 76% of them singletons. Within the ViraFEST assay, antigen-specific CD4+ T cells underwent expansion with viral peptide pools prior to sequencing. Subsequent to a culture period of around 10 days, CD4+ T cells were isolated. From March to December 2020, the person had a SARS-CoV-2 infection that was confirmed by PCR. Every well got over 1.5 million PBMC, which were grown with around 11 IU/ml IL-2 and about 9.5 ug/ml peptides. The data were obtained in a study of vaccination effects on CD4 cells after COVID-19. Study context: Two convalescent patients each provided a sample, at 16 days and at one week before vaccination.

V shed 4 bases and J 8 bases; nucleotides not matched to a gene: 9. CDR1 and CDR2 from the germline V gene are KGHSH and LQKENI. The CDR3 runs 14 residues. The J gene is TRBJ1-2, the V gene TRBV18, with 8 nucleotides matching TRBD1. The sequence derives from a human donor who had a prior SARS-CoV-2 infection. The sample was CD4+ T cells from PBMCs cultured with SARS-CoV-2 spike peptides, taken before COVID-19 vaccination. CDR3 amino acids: CASSQQRTGLGYTF. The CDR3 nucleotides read TGTGCCAGCTCACAACAAAGGACAGGGTTAGGCTACACCTTC.